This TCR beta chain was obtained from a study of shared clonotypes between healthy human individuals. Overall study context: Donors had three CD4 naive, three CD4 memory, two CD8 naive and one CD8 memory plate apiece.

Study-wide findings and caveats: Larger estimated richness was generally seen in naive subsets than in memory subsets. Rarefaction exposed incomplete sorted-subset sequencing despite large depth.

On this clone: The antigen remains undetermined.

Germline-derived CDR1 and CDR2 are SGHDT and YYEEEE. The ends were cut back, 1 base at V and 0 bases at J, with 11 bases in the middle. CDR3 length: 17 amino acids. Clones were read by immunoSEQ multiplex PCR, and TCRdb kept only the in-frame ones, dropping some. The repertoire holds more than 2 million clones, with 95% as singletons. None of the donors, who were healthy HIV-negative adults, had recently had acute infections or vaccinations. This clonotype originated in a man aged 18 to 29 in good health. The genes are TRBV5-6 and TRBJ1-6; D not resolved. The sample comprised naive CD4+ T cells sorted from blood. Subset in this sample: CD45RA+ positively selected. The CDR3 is CASSLMEASSYNSPLHF. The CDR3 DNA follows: TGTGCCAGCAGCTTGATGGAGGCTTCCTCCTATAATTCACCCCTCCACTTT.